This TCR beta chain emerged from a study of blood T cell repertoires in COVID-19. Across the study: Acute and convalescent COVID-19 specimens originated in the United States, Italy and Spain. PBMCs, B-cell-depleted T cells, or T cells were the source of the cDNA or gDNA that made up the material.

In the authors' methods: Nucleated cell counts were estimated from reference gene primer amplification. The method was immunoSEQ multiplex PCR; TCRdb's version includes in-frame clones alone and lacks a portion of them. V and J calls and clone size are as listed in that table; D and trimming were resolved from the DNA. The data show fewer than 200,000 clones, around 85% seen once. Trimming removed 4 bases from V and 11 bases from J, with 15 bases in between. Germline lookup yields CDR1 LGHDT and CDR2 YNNKEL (reference sequence). The CDR3 contains 14 residues. The specimen was peripheral blood. The rearrangement joins TRBV3-1 (or the pseudogene TRBV3-2) to TRBJ1-6; D remains unclear. The source of this sequence is a man aged 50 or older with active or convalescent COVID-19. CDR3 DNA: TGTGCCAGCAGCCCTGAAATATATAACACACCCCTCCACTTT. It yields the protein CASSPEIYNTPLHF.